This T cell receptor (beta chain) originates from a study of control samples from healthy donors and cancer patients. The protocol was immunoSEQ multiplex PCR, while the TCRdb copy is restricted to in-frame clones and leaves out a portion. The data hold roughly 150,000 clones, with around nine tenths observed a single time. CDR1 and CDR2 (germline): LGHNA, YSLEER. V gave up 4 bases and J gave up 7 bases, with 23 bases separating them. This CDR3 is built from 17 residues. This chain uses TRBV4-3 with TRBJ1-3; D remains ambiguous. The source is a man aged 18 to 35 in good health. Specimen: blood. Written as DNA, the CDR3 is TGCGCCAGCAGCCTTTCAGTACGTGGGAGAACAATGAACACCATATATTTT. This gives the protein CASSLSVRGRTMNTIYF.